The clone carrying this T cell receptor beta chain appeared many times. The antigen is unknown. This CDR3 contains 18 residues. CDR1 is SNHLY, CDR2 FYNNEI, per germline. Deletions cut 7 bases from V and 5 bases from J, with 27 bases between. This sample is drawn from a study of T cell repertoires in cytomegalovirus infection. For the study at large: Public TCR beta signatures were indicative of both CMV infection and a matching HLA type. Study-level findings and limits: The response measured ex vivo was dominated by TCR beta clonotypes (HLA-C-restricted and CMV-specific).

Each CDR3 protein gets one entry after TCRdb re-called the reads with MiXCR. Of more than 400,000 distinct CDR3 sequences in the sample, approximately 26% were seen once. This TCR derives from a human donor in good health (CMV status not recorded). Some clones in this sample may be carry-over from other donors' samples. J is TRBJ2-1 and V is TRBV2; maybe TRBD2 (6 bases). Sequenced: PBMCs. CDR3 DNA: TGTGCCAGCAACCTCGGGGTGGGAAATGCGGGAAGACACAATGAGCAGTTCTTC. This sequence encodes CASNLGVGNAGRHNEQFF. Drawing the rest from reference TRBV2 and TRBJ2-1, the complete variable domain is EPEVTQTPSHQVTQMGQEVILRCVPISNHLYFYWYRQILGQKVEFLVSFYNNEISEKSEIFDDQFSVERPDGSNFTLKIRSTKLEDSAMYFCASNLGVGNAGRHNEQFFGPGTRLTVL.